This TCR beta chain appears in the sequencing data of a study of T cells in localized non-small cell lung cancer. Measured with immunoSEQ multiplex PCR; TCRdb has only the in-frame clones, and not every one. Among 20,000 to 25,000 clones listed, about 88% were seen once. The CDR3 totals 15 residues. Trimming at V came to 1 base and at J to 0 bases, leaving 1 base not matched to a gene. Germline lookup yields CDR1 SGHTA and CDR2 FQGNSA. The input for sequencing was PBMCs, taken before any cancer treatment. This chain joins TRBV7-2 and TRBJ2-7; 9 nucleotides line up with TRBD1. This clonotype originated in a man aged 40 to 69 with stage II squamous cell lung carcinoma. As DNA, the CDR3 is TGTGCCAGCAGCTTAGGGACAGGGGCCTCCTACGAGCAGTACTTC. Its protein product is CASSLGTGASYEQYF.